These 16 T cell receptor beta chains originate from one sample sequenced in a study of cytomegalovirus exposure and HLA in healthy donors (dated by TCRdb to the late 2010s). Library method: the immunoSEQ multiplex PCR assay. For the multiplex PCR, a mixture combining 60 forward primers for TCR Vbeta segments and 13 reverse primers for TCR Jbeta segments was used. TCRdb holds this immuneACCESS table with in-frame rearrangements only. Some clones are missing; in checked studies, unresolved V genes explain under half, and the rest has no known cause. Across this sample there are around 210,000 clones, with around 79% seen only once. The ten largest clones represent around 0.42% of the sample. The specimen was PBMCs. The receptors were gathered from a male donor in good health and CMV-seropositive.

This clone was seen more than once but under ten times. This chain's CDR3 is CASSLGGVSIGEKLFF. The CDR3 DNA reads TGTGCCAGCAGCTTAGGAGGAGTCAGTATCGGGGAAAAACTGTTTTTT. The chain employs TRBV7-9 and TRBJ1-4; no definite D call. Looked up from germline, CDR1 is SEHNR and CDR2 is FQNEAQ (reference sequence). CDR3 length equals 16 residues. The V and J ends lost 1 base and 8 bases respectively, with 17 bases between them.

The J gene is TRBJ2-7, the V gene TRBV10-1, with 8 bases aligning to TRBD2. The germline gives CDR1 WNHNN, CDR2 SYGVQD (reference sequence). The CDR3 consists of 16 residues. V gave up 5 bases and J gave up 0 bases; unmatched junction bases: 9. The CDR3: CASSKTSAVLSYEQYF. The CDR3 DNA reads TGCGCCAGCAGTAAGACTAGCGCGGTTCTCTCCTACGAGCAGTACTTC.

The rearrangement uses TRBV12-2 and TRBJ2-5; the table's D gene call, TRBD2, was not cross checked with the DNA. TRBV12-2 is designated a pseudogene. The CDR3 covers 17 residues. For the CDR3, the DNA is TGTGCAAGTCGCTTGGGGGGACTAGCGGGGGTTGTGGAGACCCAGTACTTC. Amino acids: CASRLGGLAGVVETQYF.

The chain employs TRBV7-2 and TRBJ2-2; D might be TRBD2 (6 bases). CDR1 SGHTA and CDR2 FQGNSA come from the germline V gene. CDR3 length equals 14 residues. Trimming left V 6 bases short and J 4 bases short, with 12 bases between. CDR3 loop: CASRPWDSTGELFF. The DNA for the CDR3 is TGTGCCAGCAGACCCTGGGACTCCACCGGGGAGCTGTTTTTT. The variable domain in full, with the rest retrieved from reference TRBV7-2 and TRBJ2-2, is GAGVSQSPSNKVTEKGKDVELRCDPISGHTALYWYRQSLGQGLEFLIYFQGNSAPDKSGLPSDRFSAERTGGSVSTLTIQRTQQEDSAVYLCASRPWDSTGELFFGEGSRLTVL.

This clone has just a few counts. The CDR3 bases are TGTGCCTGGAGTGGATTTACAGGGGGCTATGGCTACACCTTC. It specifies CAWSGFTGGYGYTF. The chain recombines TRBV30 with TRBJ1-2; 8 nucleotides align to TRBD1. With V trimmed by 1 base and J by 4 bases, 5 bases remained unmatched. Germline V lookup: CDR1 GTSNPN, CDR2 SVGIG (reference sequence). The CDR3 length is 14 residues.

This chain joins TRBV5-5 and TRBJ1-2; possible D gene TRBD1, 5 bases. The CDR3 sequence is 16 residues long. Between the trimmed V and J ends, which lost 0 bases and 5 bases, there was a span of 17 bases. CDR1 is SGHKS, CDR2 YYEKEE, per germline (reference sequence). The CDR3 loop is CASSLDGIGGTYGYTF. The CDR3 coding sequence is TGTGCCAGCAGCTTGGATGGAATTGGGGGGACGTATGGCTACACCTTC. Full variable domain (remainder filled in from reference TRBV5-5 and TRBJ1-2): DAGVTQSPTHLIKTRGQQVTLRCSPISGHKSVSWYQQVLGQGPQFIFQYYEKEERGRGNFPDRFSARQFPNYSSELNVNALLLGDSALYLCASSLDGIGGTYGYTFGSGTRLTVV.

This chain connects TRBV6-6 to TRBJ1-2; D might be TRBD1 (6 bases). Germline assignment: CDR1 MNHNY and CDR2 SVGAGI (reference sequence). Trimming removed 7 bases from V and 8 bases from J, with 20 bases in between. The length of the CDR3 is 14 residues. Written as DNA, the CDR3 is TGTGCCAGCACTCCGCCAGGGATAGGGGGAGGCTACACCTTC. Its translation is CASTPPGIGGGYTF.

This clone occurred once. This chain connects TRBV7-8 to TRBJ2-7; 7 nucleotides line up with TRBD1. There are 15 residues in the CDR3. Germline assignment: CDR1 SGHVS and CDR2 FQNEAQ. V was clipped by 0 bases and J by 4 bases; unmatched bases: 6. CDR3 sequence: CASSLAAGTAYEQYF. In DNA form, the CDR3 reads TGTGCCAGCAGCTTAGCGGCTGGGACAGCTTACGAGCAGTACTTC. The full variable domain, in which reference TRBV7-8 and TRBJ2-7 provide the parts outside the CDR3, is GAGVSQSPRYKVAKRGQDVALRCDPISGHVSLFWYQQALGQGPEFLTYFQNEAQLDKSGLPSDRFFAERPEGSVSTLKIQRTQQEDSAVYLCASSLAAGTAYEQYFGPGTRLTVT.

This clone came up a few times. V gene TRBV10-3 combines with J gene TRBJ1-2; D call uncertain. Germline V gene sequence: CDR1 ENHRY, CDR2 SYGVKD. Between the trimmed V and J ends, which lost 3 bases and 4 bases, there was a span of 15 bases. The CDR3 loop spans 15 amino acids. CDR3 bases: TGTGCCATCAGTGATCTAGGCAGTAGTATCTATGGCTACACCTTC. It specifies CAISDLGSSIYGYTF.

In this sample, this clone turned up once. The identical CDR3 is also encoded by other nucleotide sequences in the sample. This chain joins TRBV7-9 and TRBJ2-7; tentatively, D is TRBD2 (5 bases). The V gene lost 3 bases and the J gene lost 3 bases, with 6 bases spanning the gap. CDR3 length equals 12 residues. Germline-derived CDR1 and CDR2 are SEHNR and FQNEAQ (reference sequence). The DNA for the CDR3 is TGTGCCAGCAGCTTGGGAGTCTACGAGCAGTACTTC. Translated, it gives CASSLGVYEQYF. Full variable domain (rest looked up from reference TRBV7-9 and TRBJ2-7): DTGVSQNPRHKITKRGQNVTFRCDPISEHNRLYWYRQTLGQGPEFLTYFQNEAQLEKSRLLSDRFSAERPKGSFSTLEIQRTEQGDSAMYLCASSLGVYEQYFGPGTRLTVT.

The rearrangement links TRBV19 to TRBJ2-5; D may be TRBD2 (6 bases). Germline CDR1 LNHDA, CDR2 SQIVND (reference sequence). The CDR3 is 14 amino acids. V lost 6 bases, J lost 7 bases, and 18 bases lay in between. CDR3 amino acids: CASRSGLIKWTQYF. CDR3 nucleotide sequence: TGTGCCAGTAGGTCGGGACTCATTAAGTGGACCCAGTACTTC. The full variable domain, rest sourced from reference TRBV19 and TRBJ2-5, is DGGITQSPKYLFRKEGQNVTLSCEQNLNHDAMYWYRQDPGQGLRLIYYSQIVNDFQKGDIAEGYSVSREKKESFPLTVTSAQKNPTAFYLCASRSGLIKWTQYFGPGTRLLVL.

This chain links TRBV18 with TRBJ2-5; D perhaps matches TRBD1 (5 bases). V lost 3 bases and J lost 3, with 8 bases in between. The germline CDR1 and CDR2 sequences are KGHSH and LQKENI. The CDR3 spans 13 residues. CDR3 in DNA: TGTGCCAGCTCACCCGGACAAAAAGAGACCCAGTACTTC. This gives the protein CASSPGQKETQYF.

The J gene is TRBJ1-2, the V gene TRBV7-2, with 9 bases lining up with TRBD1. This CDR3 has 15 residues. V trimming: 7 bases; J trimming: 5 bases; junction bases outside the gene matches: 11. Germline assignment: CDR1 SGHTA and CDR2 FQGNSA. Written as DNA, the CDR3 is TGTGCCAGCACCTTTCTTAAAGACAGGGGGTATGGCTACACCTTC. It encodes CASTFLKDRGYGYTF.

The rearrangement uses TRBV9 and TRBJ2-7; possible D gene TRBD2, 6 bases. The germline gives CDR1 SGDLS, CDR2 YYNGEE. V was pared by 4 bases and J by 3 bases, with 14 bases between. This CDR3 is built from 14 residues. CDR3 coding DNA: TGTGCCAGCAGCACACACGGGGGAATCTACGAGCAGTACTTC. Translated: CASSTHGGIYEQYF.

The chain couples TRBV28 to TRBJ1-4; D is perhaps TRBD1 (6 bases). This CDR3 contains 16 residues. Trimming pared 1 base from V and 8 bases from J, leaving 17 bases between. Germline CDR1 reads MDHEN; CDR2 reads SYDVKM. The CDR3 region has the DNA TGTGCCAGCAGTTTATCTGGACAGTCCTCGGAGGAAAAACTGTTTTTT. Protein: CASSLSGQSSEEKLFF.

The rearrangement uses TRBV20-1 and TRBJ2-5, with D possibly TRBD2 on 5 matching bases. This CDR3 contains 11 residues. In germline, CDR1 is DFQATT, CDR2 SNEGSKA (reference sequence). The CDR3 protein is CRGPGSETQYF. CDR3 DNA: TGCAGGGGCCCGGGGTCAGAGACCCAGTACTTC.